The next 27 T cell receptor beta chains were all read from a single sample in a study of identical twins. TCRdb recomputed calls from the 5' RACE reads with MiXCR, one row per CDR3 protein. The table has hundreds of thousands of distinct CDR3 sequences, around a sixth seen once; the top ten hold about an eighth. These same records also appear under a second study, on T cells expressing NK-cell markers.

The sample consisted of PBMCs. These receptors all stem from a woman between 18 and 29 years old in good health.

The chain couples TRBV20-1 to TRBJ2-5, with unresolved D. Germline V CDR1 and CDR2: DFQATT, SNEGSKA (reference sequence). Trimming pared 6 bases from V and 5 bases from J, leaving 7 bases between. The CDR3 consists of 10 residues. Written as DNA, the CDR3 is TGCAGTGCCCCCCTGGAGACCCAGTACTTC. Translation gives CSAPLETQYF.

The rearrangement uses TRBV30 and TRBJ2-3; 8 bases align to TRBD1. Per germline, CDR1 GTSNPN and CDR2 SVGIG (reference sequence). The CDR3 is 14 amino acids. The trim removed 3 bases at V and 5 bases at J, leaving 7 bases unmatched. This chain's CDR3 is CAWSGQGTLDTQYF. The CDR3 bases are TGTGCCTGGAGCGGACAGGGTACTTTAGATACGCAGTATTTT.

This clonotype has more than one count but fewer than ten. V usage is TRBV11-1 and J usage is TRBJ2-1; possible D gene TRBD2, 6 bases. Deletions cut 1 base from V and 4 bases from J, with 11 bases between. CDR1 SGHAT and CDR2 FQDESV come from the germline V gene (reference sequence). This CDR3 region has 15 residues. The CDR3 DNA sequence: TGTGCCAGCAGCTTAGTGGCGGGGCAATACAATGAGCAGTTCTTC. It specifies CASSLVAGQYNEQFF.

This clonotype was observed a few times. The gene calls are TRBV9 and TRBJ1-4; 8 bases match TRBD1. The CDR3 has 15 residues. The J segment lost 11 bases and the V segment lost 3 bases, leaving 12 bases of the junction unmatched. Looked up from germline, CDR1 is SGDLS and CDR2 is YYNGEE. The CDR3: CASSAGQGAHGKLFF. Written as DNA, the CDR3 is TGTGCCAGCAGCGCCGGACAGGGCGCGCATGGGAAACTGTTTTTT.

The chain employs TRBV20-1 and TRBJ1-5; 8 positions match TRBD1. The CDR3 is 13 residues long. J was trimmed by 3 bases and V by 2 bases; bases with no gene match: 0. Per germline, CDR1 DFQATT and CDR2 SNEGSKA (reference sequence). CDR3 amino acids: CSARQGANQPQHF. The CDR3 DNA follows: TGCAGTGCTAGACAGGGGGCCAATCAGCCCCAGCATTTT.

This clonotype was counted a few times. The chain employs TRBV6-2 or TRBV6-3 and TRBJ1-5, with no clear D. The CDR3 has 14 residues. Trimming pared 3 bases from V and 0 bases from J, leaving 6 bases between. CDR1 and CDR2 from the germline V gene are MNHEY and SVGEGT. The CDR3, as DNA: TGTGCCAGCAGTTATACACCTAGCAATCAGCCCCAGCATTTT. Its protein is CASSYTPSNQPQHF.

This clonotype was counted a few times. V is TRBV12-3 or TRBV12-4 and J is TRBJ1-1; weak D call: TRBD1 (6 bases). The CDR3 sequence is 17 residues long. Deletions cut 7 bases from V and 5 bases from J, with 26 bases between. The CDR3 nucleotides read TGTGCCAGCACCCCCTACGGCAGGGGTGTTTCGGGGACTGAAGCTTTCTTT. It translates to CASTPYGRGVSGTEAFF.

The chain joins TRBV10-3 to TRBJ2-1, with TRBD1 as a possible D gene (6 bases). V was shortened by 10 bases and J by 8 bases, with 21 bases between the two germline ends. The germline gives CDR1 ENHRY, CDR2 SYGVKD. The length of the CDR3 is 14 residues. The CDR3 region has the DNA TGTGCCACCGCTTCTACAGGACAGTTGGATGAGCAGTTCTTC. Its translation: CATASTGQLDEQFF.

Ten or more counts support this clonotype. The rearrangement joins TRBV6-5 to TRBJ2-7; TRBD1 matches at 9 bases. Germline V gene lookup returns CDR1 MNHEY and CDR2 SVGAGI. The CDR3 runs to 16 residues. The V gene end was trimmed by 0 bases and the J gene end by 5 bases; junction bases not matched to a gene: 8. CDR3 protein: CASSYSWPGQGDEQYF. The DNA for the CDR3 is TGTGCCAGCAGTTACTCCTGGCCGGGACAGGGTGACGAGCAGTACTTC.

Comment on this clonotype: A much more abundant neighbour one base away suggests this may be a read error. The gene calls are TRBV20-1 and TRBJ2-5, with D hard to call. Trimming took off 2 bases at V and 5 bases at J, with 6 bases between the two ends. Germline V CDR1 and CDR2: DFQATT, SNEGSKA (reference sequence). The CDR3 is made up of 11 amino acids. The CDR3 DNA is TGCAGTGCTAGATATCGGGAGACCCAGTACTTC. Amino acid sequence: CSARYRETQYF.

The chain combines TRBV5-6 with TRBJ1-1; D not certain. The V gene's germline CDR1 is SGHDT and CDR2 YYEEEE. The CDR3 totals 14 residues. Deletions cut 2 bases from V and 1 base from J, with 9 bases between. CDR3 DNA sequence: TGTGCCAGCAGCTTTGGCAACGGGAACACTGAAGCTTTCTTT. Amino acids: CASSFGNGNTEAFF. The complete variable domain, with remaining parts taken from reference TRBV5-6 and TRBJ1-1, reads DAGVTQSPTHLIKTRGQQVTLRCSPKSGHDTVSWYQQALGQGPQFIFQYYEEEERQRGNFPDRFSGHQFPNYSSELNVNALLLGDSALYLCASSFGNGNTEAFFGQGTRLTVV.

This clonotype was found a few times. The rearrangement links TRBV6-5 to TRBJ1-5; TRBD1 matches 7 bases. V trimming: 4 bases; J trimming: 7 bases; junction bases outside the gene matches: 10. CDR3 size: 15 residues. Germline V gives CDR1 MNHEY, CDR2 SVGAGI. The CDR3, as DNA: TGTGCCAGCAGTTCCGAGGGGGCAGGCGGACAGCCCCAGCATTTT. Translated: CASSSEGAGGQPQHF.

This clonotype was seen a handful of times. The V gene is TRBV5-5, the J gene TRBJ2-5; D not certain. This CDR3 region has 12 residues. The V gene's germline CDR1 is SGHKS and CDR2 YYEKEE (reference sequence). Deletions cut 5 bases from V and 5 bases from J, with 10 bases between. CDR3 DNA sequence: TGTGCCAGCAGACACCTCGAGGAGACCCAGTACTTC. Its protein product is CASRHLEETQYF.

This clonotype is a singleton in its sample. This chain links TRBV7-2 with TRBJ2-3, with D maybe TRBD2 (5 bases). The CDR3 runs to 16 residues. The V end lost 0 bases, the J end lost 0 bases, and 10 bases lay between the germline ends. CDR1 is SGHTA and CDR2 is FQGNSA in the germline V gene. CDR3 coding DNA: TGTGCCAGCAGCTTAGCACGAGCGGCTAGCACAGATACGCAGTATTTT. Translated, it gives CASSLARAASTDTQYF.

The chain couples TRBV27 to TRBJ2-3; unclear D gene. Germline V gene sequence: CDR1 MNHEY, CDR2 SMNVEV (reference sequence). V was trimmed by 3 bases and J by 2 bases, leaving 9 bases between them. The CDR3 contains 14 residues. The CDR3 loop is CASSFRPVTDTQYF. For the CDR3, the DNA is TGTGCCAGCAGTTTCCGCCCGGTCACAGATACGCAGTATTTT.

The gene calls are TRBV3-1 and TRBJ1-1; D not certain. The CDR3 contains 16 residues. Trimming left V 0 bases short and J 0 bases short, with 11 bases between. Germline V gene lookup returns CDR1 LGHDT and CDR2 YNNKEL (reference sequence). The CDR3 loop reads CASSQELTQLNTEAFF. The CDR3 nucleotides are TGTGCCAGCAGCCAAGAATTGACACAGCTGAACACTGAAGCTTTCTTT.

A few counts support this clonotype. The gene calls are TRBV12-3 or TRBV12-4 and TRBJ1-2; 8 nucleotides match TRBD1. Trimming removed 6 bases from V and 5 bases from J; junction bases left unmatched: 8. This CDR3 is built from 14 residues. DNA for the CDR3: TGTGCCAGCAGACGGACAGGGCGACGATATGGCTACACCTTC. This encodes CASRRTGRRYGYTF.

The chain recombines TRBV20-1 with TRBJ2-1, with D maybe TRBD1 (6 bases). Looked up from germline, CDR1 is DFQATT and CDR2 is SNEGSKA (reference sequence). V gave up 5 bases and J gave up 4 bases, with 12 bases separating them. The CDR3 spans 13 residues. CDR3 in amino acids: CSAYRDTYNEQFF. The CDR3 region has the DNA TGCAGTGCTTACCGGGACACATACAATGAGCAGTTCTTC.

The table lists this clonotype with many counts. The chain joins TRBV20-1 to TRBJ2-2, with D possibly being TRBD1 (7 bases). From germline, CDR1 is DFQATT and CDR2 SNEGSKA (reference sequence). Trimming stripped 1 base from V and 3 bases from J, with 15 bases between. The CDR3 length is 16 residues. The CDR3 coding sequence is TGCAGTGCTAGAGGGTTGGAGGGGGCGTACACCGGGGAGCTGTTTTTT. It is translated as CSARGLEGAYTGELFF.

The CDR3 here is CASSLIPGQGYTGELFF. The CDR3 DNA reads TGTGCCAGCAGTTTAATACCGGGACAGGGCTACACCGGGGAGCTGTTTTTT. This chain joins TRBV12-3 or TRBV12-4 and TRBJ2-2; TRBD1 aligns across 9 bases. The CDR3 has 17 amino acids. The ends lost 2 bases at V and 3 bases at J; junction bases unmatched: 7.

This clonotype came up a few times. CDR3 protein: CSARTSGGSGSTDTQYF. For the CDR3, the DNA is TGCAGTGCAAGGACTAGCGGGGGATCCGGGAGCACAGATACGCAGTATTTT. The chain recombines TRBV20-1 with TRBJ2-3; 13 bases map to TRBD2. Germline CDR1 reads DFQATT; CDR2 reads SNEGSKA (reference sequence). The CDR3 totals 17 residues. With V trimmed by 6 bases and J by 0 bases, 9 bases remained unmatched.

The chain employs TRBV6-4 and TRBJ1-5; the D is unclear. With 3 bases removed from V and 4 bases from J, the gap between germline ends came to 7 bases. This CDR3 has 13 residues. The germline CDR1 and CDR2 sequences are MRHNA and SNTAGT. CDR3 coding DNA: TGTGCCAGCAGTGAACAGCCAAATCAGCCCCAGCATTTT. Residues: CASSEQPNQPQHF.

V and J are TRBV2 and TRBJ2-3; 9 bases are shared with TRBD2. Germline V gives CDR1 SNHLY, CDR2 FYNNEI. This CDR3 spans 15 amino acids. Losses at the gene ends were 6 bases for V and 4 bases for J; bases not matched to a gene: 8. CDR3 DNA sequence: TGTGCCAGCAGCGTTCCTAGCGGGGAGCCAGATACGCAGTATTTT. Translated: CASSVPSGEPDTQYF.

The chain employs TRBV12-3 or TRBV12-4 and TRBJ2-1, with TRBD2 matching 11 bases. CDR3 length equals 14 residues. The trim removed 7 bases at V and 5 bases at J, leaving 4 bases unmatched. Written as DNA, the CDR3 is TGTGCCAGCACCAGGGGACTAGCGGACAATGAGCAGTTCTTC. Translating it yields CASTRGLADNEQFF.

There are a few counts of this clonotype. The V call is TRBV29-1, the J call TRBJ2-3; 8 bases are a match to TRBD1. In germline, CDR1 is SQVTM, CDR2 ANQGSEA. The CDR3 consists of 14 residues. V lost 7 bases, J lost 4 bases, and 10 bases stayed unmatched. The CDR3 loop reads CSGETGTGSDTQYF. CDR3 DNA: TGCAGCGGAGAGACAGGGACAGGATCAGATACGCAGTATTTT.

The V and J genes are TRBV5-5 and TRBJ2-5; D is ambiguous. Germline V CDR1 and CDR2: SGHKS, YYEKEE (reference sequence). The CDR3 is made up of 13 amino acids. The V gene lost 4 bases and the J gene lost 2 bases, with 9 bases spanning the gap. CDR3 sequence (DNA): TGTGCCAGCAGCCCGGATGTACAAGAGACCCAGTACTTC. Translating gives CASSPDVQETQYF.

This clonotype came up many times. This rearrangement joins TRBV12-3 or TRBV12-4 to TRBJ1-2; 7 bases map to TRBD1. The V gene end was trimmed by 3 bases and the J gene end by 1 base; junction bases not matched to a gene: 8. This CDR3 has 16 amino acids. CDR3 region: CASSFSQSGGNYGYTF. The CDR3 DNA sequence: TGTGCCAGCAGTTTCTCCCAATCAGGGGGTAACTATGGCTACACCTTC.